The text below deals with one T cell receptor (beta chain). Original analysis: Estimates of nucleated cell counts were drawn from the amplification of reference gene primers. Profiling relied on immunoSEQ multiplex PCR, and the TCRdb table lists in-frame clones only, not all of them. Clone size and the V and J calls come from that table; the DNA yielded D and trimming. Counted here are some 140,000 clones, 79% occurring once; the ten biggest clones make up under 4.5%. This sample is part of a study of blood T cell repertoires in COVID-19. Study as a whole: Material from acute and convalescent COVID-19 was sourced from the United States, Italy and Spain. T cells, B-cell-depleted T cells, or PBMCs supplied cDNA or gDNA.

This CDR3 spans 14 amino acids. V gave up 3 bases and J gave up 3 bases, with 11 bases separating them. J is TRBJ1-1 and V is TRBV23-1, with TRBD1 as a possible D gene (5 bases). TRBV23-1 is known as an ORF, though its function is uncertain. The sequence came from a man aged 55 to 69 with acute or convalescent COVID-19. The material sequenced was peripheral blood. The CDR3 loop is CASSQPRGYTEAFF. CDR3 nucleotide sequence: TGCGCCAGCAGTCAGCCCCGGGGGTACACTGAAGCTTTCTTT.